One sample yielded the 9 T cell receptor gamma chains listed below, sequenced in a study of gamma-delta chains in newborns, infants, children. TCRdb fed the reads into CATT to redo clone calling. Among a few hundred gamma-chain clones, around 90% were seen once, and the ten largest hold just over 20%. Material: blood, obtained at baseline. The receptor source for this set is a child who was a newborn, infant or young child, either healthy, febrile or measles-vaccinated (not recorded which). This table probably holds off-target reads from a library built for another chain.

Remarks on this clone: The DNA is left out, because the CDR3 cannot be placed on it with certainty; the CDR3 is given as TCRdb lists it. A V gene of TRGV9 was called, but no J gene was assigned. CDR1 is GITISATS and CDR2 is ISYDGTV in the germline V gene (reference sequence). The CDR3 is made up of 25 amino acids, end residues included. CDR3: CACDSGGYRSWDTRQMFFGTGIKLF.

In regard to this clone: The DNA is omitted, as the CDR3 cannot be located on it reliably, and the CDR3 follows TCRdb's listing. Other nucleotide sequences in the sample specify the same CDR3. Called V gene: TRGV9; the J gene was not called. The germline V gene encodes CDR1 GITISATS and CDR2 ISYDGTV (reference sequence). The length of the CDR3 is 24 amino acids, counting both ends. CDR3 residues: CACDSTGGSWDTRQMFFGTGIKLF.

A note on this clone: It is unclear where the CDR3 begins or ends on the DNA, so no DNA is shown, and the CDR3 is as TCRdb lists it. The CDR3 loop reads CACDNCESKPSWDTRQMFFGTGIKLF. No J gene call was made, and the V gene is TRGV9. Per the germline V gene, CDR1 is GITISATS and CDR2 is ISYDGTV (reference sequence). A total of 26 residues make up the CDR3, ends included.

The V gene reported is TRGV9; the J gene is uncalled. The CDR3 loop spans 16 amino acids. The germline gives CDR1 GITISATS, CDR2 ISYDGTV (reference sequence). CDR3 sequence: CACDLLGDTLTAQLFF. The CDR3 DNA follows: TGTGCCTGTGACCTACTGGGGGATACTTTGACAGCACAACTCTTCTTT.

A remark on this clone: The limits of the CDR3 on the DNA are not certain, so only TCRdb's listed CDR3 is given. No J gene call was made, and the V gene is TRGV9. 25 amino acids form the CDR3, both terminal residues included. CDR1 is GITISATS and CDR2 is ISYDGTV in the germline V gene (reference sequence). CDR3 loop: CACDTGGPLSWDTRQMFFGTGIKLF.

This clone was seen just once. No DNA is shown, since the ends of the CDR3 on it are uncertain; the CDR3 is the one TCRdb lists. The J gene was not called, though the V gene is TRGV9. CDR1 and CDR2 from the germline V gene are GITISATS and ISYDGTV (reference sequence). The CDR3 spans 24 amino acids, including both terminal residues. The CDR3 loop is CACDSTGSSWDTRQMFFGTGIKLF.

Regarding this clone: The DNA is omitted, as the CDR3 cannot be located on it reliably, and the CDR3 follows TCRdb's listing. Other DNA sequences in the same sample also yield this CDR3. This CDR3 is CACDTVLGSSWDTRQMFFGTGIKLF. With the J gene uncalled, the V gene is TRGV9. Germline V gene lookup returns CDR1 GITISATS and CDR2 ISYDGTV (reference sequence). Ends included, the CDR3 has 25 residues.

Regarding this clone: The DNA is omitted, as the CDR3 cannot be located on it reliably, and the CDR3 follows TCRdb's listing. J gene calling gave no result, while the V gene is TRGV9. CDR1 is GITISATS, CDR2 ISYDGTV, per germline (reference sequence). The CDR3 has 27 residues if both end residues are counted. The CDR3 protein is CACDTYWGIRSSWDTRQTFFGTGIKLF.

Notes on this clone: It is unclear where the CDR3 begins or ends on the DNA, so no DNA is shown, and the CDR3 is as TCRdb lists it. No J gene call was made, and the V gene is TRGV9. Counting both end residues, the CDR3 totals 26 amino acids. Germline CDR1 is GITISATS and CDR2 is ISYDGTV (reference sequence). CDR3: CACDTVGLLSSWDTRQMFFGTGIKLF.